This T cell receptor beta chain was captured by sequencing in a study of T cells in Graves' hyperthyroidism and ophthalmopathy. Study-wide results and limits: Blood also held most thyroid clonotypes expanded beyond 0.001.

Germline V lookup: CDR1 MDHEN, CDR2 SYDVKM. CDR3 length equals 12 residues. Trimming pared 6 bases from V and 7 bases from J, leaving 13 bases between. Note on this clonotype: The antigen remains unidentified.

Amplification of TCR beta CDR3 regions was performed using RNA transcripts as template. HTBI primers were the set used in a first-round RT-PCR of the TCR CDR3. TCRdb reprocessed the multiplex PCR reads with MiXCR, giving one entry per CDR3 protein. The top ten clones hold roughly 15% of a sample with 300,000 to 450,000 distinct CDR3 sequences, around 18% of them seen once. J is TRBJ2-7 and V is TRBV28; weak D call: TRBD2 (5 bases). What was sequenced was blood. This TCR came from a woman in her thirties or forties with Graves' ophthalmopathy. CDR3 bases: TGTGCCAGCAGCCAGACTAAATTTGAGCAGTACTTC. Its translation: CASSQTKFEQYF. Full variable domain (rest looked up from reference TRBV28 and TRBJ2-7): DVKVTQSSRYLVKRTGEKVFLECVQDMDHENMFWYRQDPGLGLRLIYFSYDVKMKEKGDIPEGYSVSREKKERFSLILESASTNQTSMYLCASSQTKFEQYFGPGTRLTVT.